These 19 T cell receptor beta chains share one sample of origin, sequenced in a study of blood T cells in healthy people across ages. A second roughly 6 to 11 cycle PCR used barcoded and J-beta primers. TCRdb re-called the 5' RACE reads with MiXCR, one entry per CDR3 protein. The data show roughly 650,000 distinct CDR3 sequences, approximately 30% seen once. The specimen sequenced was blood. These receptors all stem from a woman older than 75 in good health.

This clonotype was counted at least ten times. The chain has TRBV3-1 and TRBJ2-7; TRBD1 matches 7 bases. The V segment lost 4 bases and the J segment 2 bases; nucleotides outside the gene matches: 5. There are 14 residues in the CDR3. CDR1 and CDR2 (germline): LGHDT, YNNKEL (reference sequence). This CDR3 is CASSPYRGAYEQYF. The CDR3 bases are TGTGCCAGCAGCCCATACAGGGGCGCCTACGAGCAGTACTTC.

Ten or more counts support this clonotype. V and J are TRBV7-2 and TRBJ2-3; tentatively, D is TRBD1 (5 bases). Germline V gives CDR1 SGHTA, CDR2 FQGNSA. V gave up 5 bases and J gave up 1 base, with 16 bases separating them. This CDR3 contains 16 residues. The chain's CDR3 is CASSKNRPGGTDTQYF. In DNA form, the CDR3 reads TGTGCCAGCAGCAAGAACAGGCCCGGAGGCACAGATACGCAGTATTTT.

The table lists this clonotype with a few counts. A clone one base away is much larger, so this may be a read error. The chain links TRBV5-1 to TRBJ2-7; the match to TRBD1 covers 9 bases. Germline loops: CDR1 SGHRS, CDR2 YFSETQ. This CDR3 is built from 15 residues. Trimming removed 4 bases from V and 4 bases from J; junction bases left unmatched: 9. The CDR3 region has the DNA TGCGCCAGCAGCCAGGGGACAGGGAGATGGTACGAGCAGTACTTC. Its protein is CASSQGTGRWYEQYF.

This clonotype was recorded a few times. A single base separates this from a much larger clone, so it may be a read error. The DNA for the CDR3 is TGCAGTGCTAGCGGCCCCAGAGTAGGGGGAGGCGAGCAGTACTTC. As protein: CSASGPRVGGGEQYF. This chain joins TRBV20-1 and TRBJ2-7, with D perhaps being TRBD1 or TRBD2 (6 bases each). This CDR3 is 15 amino acids long. Germline V gives CDR1 DFQATT, CDR2 SNEGSKA (reference sequence). Trimming left V 3 bases short and J 6 bases short, with 21 bases between.

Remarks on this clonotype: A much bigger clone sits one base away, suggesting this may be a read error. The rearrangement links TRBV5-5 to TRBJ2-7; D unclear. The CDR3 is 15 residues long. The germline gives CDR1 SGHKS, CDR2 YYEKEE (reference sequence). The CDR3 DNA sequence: TGTGCCGGCAGCTTGATAGCAGAGTGGACCTACGAGCAGTACTTC. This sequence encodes CAGSLIAEWTYEQYF.

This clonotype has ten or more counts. In DNA form, the CDR3 reads TGTGCCAGCAGCTTAGGAGGGCGGGGGGCGGGAGAGACCCAGTACTTC. Its translation: CASSLGGRGAGETQYF. This chain links TRBV7-2 with TRBJ2-5; 8 bases fit TRBD2. With 1 base clipped from V and 4 bases from J, the junction kept 8 bases outside the gene matches. This CDR3 region has 16 residues. Germline CDR1 reads SGHTA; CDR2 reads FQGNSA.

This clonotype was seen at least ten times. The CDR3 sequence: CASSLGTRRGYTF. The CDR3 coding sequence is TGTGCCAGCAGTTTAGGAACCCGGCGGGGCTACACCTTC. The chain has TRBV27 and TRBJ1-2; D is uncertain. Germline CDR1 is MNHEY and CDR2 is SMNVEV (reference sequence). V gave up 2 bases and J gave up 8 bases, with 12 bases separating them. This CDR3 contains 13 residues.

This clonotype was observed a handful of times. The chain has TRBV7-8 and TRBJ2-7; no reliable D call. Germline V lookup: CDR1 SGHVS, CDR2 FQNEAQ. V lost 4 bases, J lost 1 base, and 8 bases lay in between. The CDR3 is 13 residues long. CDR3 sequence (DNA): TGTGCCAGCAGCTGGGCCATATCCTACGAGCAGTACTTC. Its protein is CASSWAISYEQYF. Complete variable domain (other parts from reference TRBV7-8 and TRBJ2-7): GAGVSQSPRYKVAKRGQDVALRCDPISGHVSLFWYQQALGQGPEFLTYFQNEAQLDKSGLPSDRFFAERPEGSVSTLKIQRTQQEDSAVYLCASSWAISYEQYFGPGTRLTVT.

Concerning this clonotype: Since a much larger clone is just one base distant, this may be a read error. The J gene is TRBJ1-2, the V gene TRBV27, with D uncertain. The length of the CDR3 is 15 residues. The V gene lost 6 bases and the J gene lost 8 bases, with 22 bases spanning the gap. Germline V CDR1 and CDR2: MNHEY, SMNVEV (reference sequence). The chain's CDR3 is CASRPAPLGSNGYTF. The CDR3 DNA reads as TGTGCCAGCAGACCGGCGCCTCTGGGCTCTAACGGCTACACCTTC.

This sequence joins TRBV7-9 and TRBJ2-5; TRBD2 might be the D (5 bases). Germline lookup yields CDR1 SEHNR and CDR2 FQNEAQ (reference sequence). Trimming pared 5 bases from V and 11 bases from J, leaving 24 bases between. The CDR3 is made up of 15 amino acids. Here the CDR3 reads CASSPGRSSLDEQYF. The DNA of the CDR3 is TGTGCCAGCAGCCCTGGGAGATCGAGCTTGGATGAGCAGTACTTC.

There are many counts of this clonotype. The CDR3 region has the DNA TGTGCCAGCAGGCCACCTACCTACGAGCAGTACTTC. As protein: CASRPPTYEQYF. The chain is built from TRBV2 and TRBJ2-7; D gene unclear. Germline V lookup: CDR1 SNHLY, CDR2 FYNNEI. V was shortened by 6 bases and J by 2 bases, with 8 bases between the two germline ends. CDR3 length: 12 amino acids. Looking up the rest from reference TRBV2 and TRBJ2-7 gives the full variable domain: EPEVTQTPSHQVTQMGQEVILRCVPISNHLYFYWYRQILGQKVEFLVSFYNNEISEKSEIFDDQFSVERPDGSNFTLKIRSTKLEDSAMYFCASRPPTYEQYFGPGTRLTVT.

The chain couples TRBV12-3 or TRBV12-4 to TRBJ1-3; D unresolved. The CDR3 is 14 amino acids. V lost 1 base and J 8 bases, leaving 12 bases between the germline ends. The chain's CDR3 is CASSLDDAGDTIYF. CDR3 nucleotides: TGTGCCAGCAGTTTAGACGACGCCGGGGACACCATATATTTT.

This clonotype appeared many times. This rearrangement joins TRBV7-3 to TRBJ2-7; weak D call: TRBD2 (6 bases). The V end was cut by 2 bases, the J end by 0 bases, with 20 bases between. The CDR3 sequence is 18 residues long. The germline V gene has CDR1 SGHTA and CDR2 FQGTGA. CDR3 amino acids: CASSLGPTGGAASYEQYF. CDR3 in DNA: TGTGCCAGCAGCTTAGGGCCCACAGGCGGGGCGGCCTCCTACGAGCAGTACTTC.

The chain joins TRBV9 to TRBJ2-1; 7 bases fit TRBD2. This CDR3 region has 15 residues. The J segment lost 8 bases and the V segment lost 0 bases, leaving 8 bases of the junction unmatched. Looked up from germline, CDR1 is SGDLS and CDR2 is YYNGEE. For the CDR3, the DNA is TGTGCCAGCAGCGTAGAAGCGGGGTCTCTGTATGAGCAGTTCTTC. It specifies CASSVEAGSLYEQFF.

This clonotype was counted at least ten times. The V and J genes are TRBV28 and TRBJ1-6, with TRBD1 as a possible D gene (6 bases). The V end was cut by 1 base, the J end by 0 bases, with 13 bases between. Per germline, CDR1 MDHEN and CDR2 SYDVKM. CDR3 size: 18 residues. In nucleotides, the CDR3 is TGTGCCAGCAGTTTATTGGAAGGGGGTAGCTCCTATAATTCACCCCTCCACTTT. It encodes CASSLLEGGSSYNSPLHF.

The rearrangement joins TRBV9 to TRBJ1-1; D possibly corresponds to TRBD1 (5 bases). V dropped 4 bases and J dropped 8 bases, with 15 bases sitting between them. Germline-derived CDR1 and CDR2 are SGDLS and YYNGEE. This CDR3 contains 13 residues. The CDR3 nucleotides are TGTGCCAGCAGCCAGGGTATTTCTTGGGAAGCTTTCTTT. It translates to CASSQGISWEAFF.

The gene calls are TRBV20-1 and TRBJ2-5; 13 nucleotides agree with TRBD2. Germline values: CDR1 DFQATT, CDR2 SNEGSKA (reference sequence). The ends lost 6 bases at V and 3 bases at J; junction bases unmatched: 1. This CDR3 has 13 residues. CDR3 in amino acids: CSAGLAGEETQYF. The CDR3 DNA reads TGCAGTGCAGGACTAGCGGGGGAAGAGACCCAGTACTTC.

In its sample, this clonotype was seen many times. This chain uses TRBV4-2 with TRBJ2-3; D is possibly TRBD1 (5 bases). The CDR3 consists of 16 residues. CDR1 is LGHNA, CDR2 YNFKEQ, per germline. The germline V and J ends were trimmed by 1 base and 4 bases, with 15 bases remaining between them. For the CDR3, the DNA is TGTGCCAGCAGCCAAGGAACCAGGGAAGGCGCAGATACGCAGTATTTT. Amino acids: CASSQGTREGADTQYF.

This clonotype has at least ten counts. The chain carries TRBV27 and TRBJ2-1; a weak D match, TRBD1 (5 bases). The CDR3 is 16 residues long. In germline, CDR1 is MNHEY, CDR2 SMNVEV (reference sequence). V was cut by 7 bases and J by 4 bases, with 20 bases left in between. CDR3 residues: CASILGQPANYNEQFF. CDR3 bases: TGTGCCAGCATATTGGGGCAGCCCGCGAATTACAATGAGCAGTTCTTC.